Presented here are 12 T cell receptor beta chains from one specimen sequenced in a study of T cells in Graves' hyperthyroidism and ophthalmopathy. Template material for amplifying TCR beta CDR3 regions consisted of RNA transcripts. An initial round of RT-PCR targeting the TCR CDR3 relied on the HTBI primer set. TCRdb fed the multiplex PCR reads into MiXCR, producing one record per CDR3 protein. The data show 450,000 to 500,000 distinct CDR3 sequences, with 22% seen just once and 45% to 50% held by the top ten. Source material: blood. The origin of the receptors is a woman between 70 and 85 years old with Graves' ophthalmopathy.

This clonotype was found once. A much bigger clone sits one base away, suggesting this may be a read error. V usage is TRBV28 and J usage is TRBJ2-3; no clear D gene. Germline V gene sequence: CDR1 MDHEN, CDR2 SYDVKM. The CDR3 is made up of 13 amino acids. CDR3 in DNA: TGTGTCAGCAGTACCCGAAACACAGATACGCAGTATTTT. Amino acid sequence: CVSSTRNTDTQYF.

This sequence joins TRBV6-5 and TRBJ1-2; 12 nucleotides match TRBD1. The germline V gene encodes CDR1 MNHEY and CDR2 SVGAGI. This CDR3 contains 15 residues. The V and J ends lost 1 base and 6 bases, in that order; junction bases with no gene match: 3. CDR3 sequence (DNA): TGTGCCAGCAGTTACTACGGGACAGGGGGCAATGGCTACACCTTC. Translated, it gives CASSYYGTGGNGYTF.

This clonotype was observed a few times. V is TRBV28 and J is TRBJ2-7; 9 nucleotides align to TRBD1. Germline trimming cut 6 bases from V and 3 bases from J; bases unmatched to any gene: 6. Looked up from germline, CDR1 is MDHEN and CDR2 is SYDVKM. The CDR3 runs to 14 residues. In nucleotides, the CDR3 is TGTGCCAGCAGCCTCACAGGGGGCCACTACGAGCAGTACTTC. Translation gives CASSLTGGHYEQYF.

The table lists this clonotype with a few counts. The J gene is TRBJ2-5, the V gene TRBV7-2, with 7 bases fitting TRBD2. The CDR3 covers 15 residues. Germline CDR1 reads SGHTA; CDR2 reads FQGNSA. V was pared by 5 bases and J by 1 base, with 7 bases of the junction left unmatched. As DNA, the CDR3 is TGTGCCAGCAGCCGTCTGACTAGCCCCCAAGAGACCCAGTACTTC. Translating it yields CASSRLTSPQETQYF.

This clonotype came up many times. The gene calls are TRBV7-8 and TRBJ1-5, with D perhaps matching TRBD1 (6 bases). Between the trimmed V and J ends, which lost 3 bases and 4 bases, there was a span of 19 bases. Germline lookup yields CDR1 SGHVS and CDR2 FQNEAQ. This CDR3 region has 17 residues. This CDR3 reads CASSFVRGQRTNQPQHF. In DNA form, the CDR3 reads TGTGCCAGCAGCTTCGTCAGGGGCCAAAGAACAAATCAGCCCCAGCATTTT.

This clonotype appeared many times. This chain links TRBV7-9 with TRBJ2-7; D uncertain. Trimming cost V 4 bases and J 3 bases, with 22 bases left between them. The CDR3 spans 17 residues. CDR1 is SEHNR and CDR2 is FQNEAQ in the germline V gene (reference sequence). This chain's CDR3 is CASSSITTWGNFYEQYF. The DNA of the CDR3 is TGTGCCAGCAGCTCAATAACCACGTGGGGTAATTTCTACGAGCAGTACTTC.

In nucleotides, the CDR3 is TGCGCCAGCAGCTTAGAGGCCCGAGATACGCAGTATTTT. Protein sequence: CASSLEARDTQYF. The rearrangement links TRBV5-1 to TRBJ2-3; no firm D call. V was pared by 2 bases and J by 5 bases, with 9 bases between. The CDR3 has 13 residues. The germline CDR1 and CDR2 sequences are SGHRS and YFSETQ.

This clonotype was detected many times. The chain employs TRBV12-3 or TRBV12-4 and TRBJ2-3, with D perhaps matching TRBD1 or TRBD2 (5 bases each). The CDR3 length is 13 residues. With 3 bases removed from V and 1 base from J, the gap between germline ends came to 5 bases. CDR3 residues: CASSLGRTDTQYF. The CDR3 region has the DNA TGTGCCAGCAGTTTGGGACGCACAGATACGCAGTATTTT.

The chain carries TRBV11-2 and TRBJ2-7; TRBD2 is a possible D gene (5 bases). The CDR3 loop spans 16 amino acids. Trimming stripped 3 bases from V and 0 bases from J, with 15 bases between. Germline V gene data show CDR1 as SGHAT and CDR2 as FQNNGV. CDR3 sequence: CASSFGSGKGSYEQYF. In DNA form, the CDR3 reads TGTGCCAGCAGCTTTGGTTCGGGAAAGGGCTCCTACGAGCAGTACTTC.

The chain uses TRBV3-1 and TRBJ2-3; the match to TRBD2 covers 10 bases. This CDR3 has 17 residues. With 0 bases clipped from V and 3 bases from J, the junction kept 6 bases outside the gene matches. Germline CDR1 LGHDT, CDR2 YNNKEL (reference sequence). The CDR3 DNA reads TGTGCCAGCAGCCAAGATCGGCTAGCGGGAGTGACAGATACGCAGTATTTT. Residues: CASSQDRLAGVTDTQYF.

The sample holds many counts of this clonotype. The genes are TRBV9 and TRBJ1-2, with D possibly matching TRBD1 (6 bases). The CDR3 extends over 14 amino acids. The V end lost 7 bases, the J end lost 4 bases, and 17 bases lay between the germline ends. CDR1 is SGDLS and CDR2 is YYNGEE in the germline V gene. The CDR3 bases are TGTGCCAGCTCCTCTACCGGGACAAGCTATGGCTACACCTTC. Amino acids: CASSSTGTSYGYTF.

This clonotype was counted only a few times. The V gene is TRBV6-4, the J gene TRBJ2-3, with 7 bases identical to TRBD2. Germline V gene sequence: CDR1 MRHNA, CDR2 SNTAGT. There are 14 residues in the CDR3. With 5 bases clipped from V and 1 base from J, the junction kept 3 bases outside the gene matches. The CDR3 region has the DNA TGTGCCAGCAGTTGGGGGGGAGGCACAGATACGCAGTATTTT. It is translated as CASSWGGGTDTQYF.